Many counts were recorded for the clone carrying this T cell receptor beta chain. Its specificity is not known. This sample was taken from a study of breast tumors, draining lymph nodes, adjacent tissues. Study-level points and caveats: The lymph node origin of tumor T cells was framed as consistent with a hypothesis, not demonstrated. Luminal-like breast cancer showed significantly higher tumor–nontumor repertoire similarity than basal-like. Tumors had less TCR diversity than lymph nodes, more than nontumor tissue. The data were judged consistent with most tumor T cells coming from lymph node and expanding in tumor.

The lymph nodes were axillary draining lymph nodes from breast cancer patients. One entry per CDR3 protein results from TCRdb running MiXCR on the multiplex PCR reads. Among 120,000 to 150,000 distinct CDR3 sequences listed, around a third were seen once. V dropped 6 bases and J dropped 7 bases, with 15 bases sitting between them. Germline-derived CDR1 and CDR2 are DFQATT and SNEGSKA (reference sequence). The CDR3 loop spans 12 amino acids. The sequencing sample was made of axillary lymph node tissue. V is TRBV20-1 and J is TRBJ1-2; D may be TRBD1 (6 bases). The receptor was isolated from a female donor with breast cancer. Some clones in this sample may be carry-over from other donors' samples. Here the CDR3 DNA reads TGCAGTGCCCAATCAGGGGCGAGTGGCTACACCTTC. It encodes CSAQSGASGYTF.